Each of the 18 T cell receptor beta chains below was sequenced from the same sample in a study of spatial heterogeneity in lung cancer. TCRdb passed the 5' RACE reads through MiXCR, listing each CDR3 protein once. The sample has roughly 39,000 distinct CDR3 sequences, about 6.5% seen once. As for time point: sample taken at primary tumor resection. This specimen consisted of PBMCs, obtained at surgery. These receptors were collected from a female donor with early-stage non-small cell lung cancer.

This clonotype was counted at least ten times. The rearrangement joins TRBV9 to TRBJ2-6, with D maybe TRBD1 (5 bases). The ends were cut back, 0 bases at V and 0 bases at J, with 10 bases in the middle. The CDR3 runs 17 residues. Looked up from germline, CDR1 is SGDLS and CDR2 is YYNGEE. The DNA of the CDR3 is TGTGCCAGCAGCGTAGGGGGCAGCACCTCTGGGGCCAACGTCCTGACTTTC. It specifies CASSVGGSTSGANVLTF.

CDR3 in amino acids: CSAGQLQETQYF. CDR3 nucleotide sequence: TGCAGCGCGGGACAGCTCCAAGAGACCCAGTACTTC. This chain links TRBV29-1 with TRBJ2-5; 7 bases align to TRBD1. The CDR3 is 12 residues long. CDR1 is SQVTM and CDR2 is ANQGSEA in the germline V gene. The trim removed 7 bases at V and 1 base at J, leaving 3 bases unmatched. The whole variable domain, remainder taken from reference TRBV29-1 and TRBJ2-5, is SAVISQKPSRDICQRGTSLTIQCQVDSQVTMMFWYRQQPGQSLTLIATANQGSEATYESGFVIDKFPISRPNLTFSTLTVSNMSPEDSSIYLCSAGQLQETQYFGPGTRLLVL.

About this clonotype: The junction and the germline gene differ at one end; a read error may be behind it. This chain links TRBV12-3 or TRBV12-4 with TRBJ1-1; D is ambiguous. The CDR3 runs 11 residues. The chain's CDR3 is CANSLRREAFF. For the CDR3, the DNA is TGTGCCAACAGTTTAAGGAGGGAAGCTTTCTTT.

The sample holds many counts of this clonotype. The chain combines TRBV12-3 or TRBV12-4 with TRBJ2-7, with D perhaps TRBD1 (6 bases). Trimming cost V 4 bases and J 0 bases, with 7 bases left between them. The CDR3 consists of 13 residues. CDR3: CASSSGVSYEQYF. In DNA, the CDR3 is TGTGCCAGCAGTTCAGGGGTCTCCTACGAGCAGTACTTC.

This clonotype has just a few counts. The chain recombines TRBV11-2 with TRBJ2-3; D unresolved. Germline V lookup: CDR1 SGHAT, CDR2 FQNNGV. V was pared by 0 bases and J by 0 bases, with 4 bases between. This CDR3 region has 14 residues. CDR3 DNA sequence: TGTGCCAGCAGCTTAGATTTGAGCACAGATACGCAGTATTTT. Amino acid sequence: CASSLDLSTDTQYF. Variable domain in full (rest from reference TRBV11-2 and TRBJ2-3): EAGVAQSPRYKIIEKRQSVAFWCNPISGHATLYWYQQILGQGPKLLIQFQNNGVVDDSQLPKDRFSAERLKGVDSTLKIQPAKLEDSAVYLCASSLDLSTDTQYFGPGTRLTVL.

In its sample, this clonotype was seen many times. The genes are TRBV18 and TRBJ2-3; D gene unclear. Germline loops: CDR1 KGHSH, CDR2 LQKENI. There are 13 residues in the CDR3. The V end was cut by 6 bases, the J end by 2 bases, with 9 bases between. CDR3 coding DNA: TGTGCCAGCTCCCCAGAGTACACAGATACGCAGTATTTT. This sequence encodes CASSPEYTDTQYF.

In nucleotides, the CDR3 is TGTGCCAGTAGTATCGGGGGACAAAAACTGTTTTTT. This gives the protein CASSIGGQKLFF. This sequence joins TRBV19 and TRBJ1-4; maybe TRBD1 (5 bases). Trimming cost V 3 bases and J 9 bases, with 8 bases left between them. The CDR3 consists of 12 residues. Germline CDR1 reads LNHDA; CDR2 reads SQIVND (reference sequence).

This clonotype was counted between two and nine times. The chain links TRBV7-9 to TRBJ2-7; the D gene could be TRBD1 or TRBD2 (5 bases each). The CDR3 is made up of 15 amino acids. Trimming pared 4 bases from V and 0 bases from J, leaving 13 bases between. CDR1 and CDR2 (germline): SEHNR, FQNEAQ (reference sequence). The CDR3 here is CASSSRGGVSYEQYF. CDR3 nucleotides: TGTGCCAGCAGCTCCCGTGGGGGTGTCTCCTACGAGCAGTACTTC.

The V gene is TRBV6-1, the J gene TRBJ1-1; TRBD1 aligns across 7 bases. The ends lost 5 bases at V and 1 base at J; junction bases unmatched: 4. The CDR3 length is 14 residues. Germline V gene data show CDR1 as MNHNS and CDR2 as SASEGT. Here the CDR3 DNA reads TGTGCCAGCAGTAAGGACAGGAGGAACACTGAAGCTTTCTTT. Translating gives CASSKDRRNTEAFF.

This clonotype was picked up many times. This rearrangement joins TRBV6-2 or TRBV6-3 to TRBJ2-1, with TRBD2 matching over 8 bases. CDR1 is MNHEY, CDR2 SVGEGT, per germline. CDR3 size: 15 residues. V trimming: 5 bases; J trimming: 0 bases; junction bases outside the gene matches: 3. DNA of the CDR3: TGTGCCAGCAGTCTTCTAGCGGGCTCCTACAATGAGCAGTTCTTC. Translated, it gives CASSLLAGSYNEQFF.

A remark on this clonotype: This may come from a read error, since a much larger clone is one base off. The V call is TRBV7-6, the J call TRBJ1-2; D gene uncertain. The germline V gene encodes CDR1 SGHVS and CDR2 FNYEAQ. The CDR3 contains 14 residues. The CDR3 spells CASSLLAGNYGYIF. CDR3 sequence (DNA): TGTGCCAGCAGCTTACTGGCCGGGAACTATGGCTACATCTTC.

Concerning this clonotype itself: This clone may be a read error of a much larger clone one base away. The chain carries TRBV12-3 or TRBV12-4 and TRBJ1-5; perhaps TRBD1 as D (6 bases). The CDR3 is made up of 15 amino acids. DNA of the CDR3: TGTGCCAGCAGTGAAACAGGGACTGGCAATCTGCCCCAGCATTTT. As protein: CASSETGTGNLPQHF.

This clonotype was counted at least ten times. The CDR3 sequence: CASSQDLQGRGNQPQHF. CDR3 DNA sequence: TGCGCCAGCAGCCAAGATCTACAGGGCCGGGGCAATCAGCCCCAGCATTTT. The J gene is TRBJ1-5, the V gene TRBV4-1; a possible D gene is TRBD1 (6 bases). V was clipped by 0 bases and J by 2 bases, with 14 bases between them. The CDR3 spans 17 residues. Germline V CDR1 and CDR2: MGHRA, YSYEKL.

The DNA for the CDR3 is TGTGCCAGCAGCCCCCCCGGGCCCAATCAGCCCCAGCATTTT. Amino acid sequence: CASSPPGPNQPQHF. V is TRBV7-9 and J is TRBJ1-5; D is ambiguous. The germline V and J ends were trimmed by 5 bases and 3 bases, with 11 bases remaining between them. Germline CDR1 is SEHNR and CDR2 is FQNEAQ (reference sequence). This CDR3 is 14 amino acids long. Using reference TRBV7-9 and TRBJ1-5 for the parts outside the CDR3, the full variable domain is DTGVSQNPRHKITKRGQNVTFRCDPISEHNRLYWYRQTLGQGPEFLTYFQNEAQLEKSRLLSDRFSAERPKGSFSTLEIQRTEQGDSAMYLCASSPPGPNQPQHFGDGTRLSIL.

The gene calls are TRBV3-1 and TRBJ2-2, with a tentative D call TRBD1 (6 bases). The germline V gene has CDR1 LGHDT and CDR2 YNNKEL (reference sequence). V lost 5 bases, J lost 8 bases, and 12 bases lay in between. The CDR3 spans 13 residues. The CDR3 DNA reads TGTGCCAGCAGCTTCCGGACAGCTGGGGAGCTGTTTTTT. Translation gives CASSFRTAGELFF.

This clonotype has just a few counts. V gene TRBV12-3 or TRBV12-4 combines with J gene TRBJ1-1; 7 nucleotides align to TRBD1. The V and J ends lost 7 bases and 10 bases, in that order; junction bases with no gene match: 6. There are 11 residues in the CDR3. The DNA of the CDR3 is TGTGCCAGCAACCTACAGGGGCGAGCTTTCTTT. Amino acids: CASNLQGRAFF.

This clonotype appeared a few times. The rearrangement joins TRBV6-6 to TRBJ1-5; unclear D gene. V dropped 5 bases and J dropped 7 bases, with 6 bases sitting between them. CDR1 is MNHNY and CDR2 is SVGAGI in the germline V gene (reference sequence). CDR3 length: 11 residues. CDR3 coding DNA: TGTGCCAGCAGTCACGGACAGCCCCAGCATTTT. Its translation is CASSHGQPQHF.

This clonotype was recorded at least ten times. The CDR3 DNA reads TGTGCCAGCAAGCTTATGGCAGGGAATGGCTACACCTTC. Its protein is CASKLMAGNGYTF. J is TRBJ1-2 and V is TRBV6-5; possible D gene TRBD1, 5 bases. CDR1 is MNHEY, CDR2 SVGAGI, per germline. The CDR3 loop spans 13 amino acids. V dropped 7 bases and J dropped 6 bases, with 15 bases sitting between them.